One and the same sample provided the 18 T cell receptor beta chains below, sequenced in a study of OX40 agonist ivuxolimab in advanced cancers. Repertoires were generated with immunoSEQ multiplex PCR, while TCRdb's copy carries only in-frame clones and drops some. The sample records several hundred clones, about 55% being singletons. The sample was acquired in a trial of the OX40 agonist ivuxolimab. The receptors come from an adult with an advanced solid tumor such as melanoma, head and neck, liver or kidney cancer.

This clone ranks as hyperexpanded. V usage is TRBV11-3 and J usage is TRBJ1-1; D is possibly TRBD1 (5 bases). From germline, CDR1 is SGHNT and CDR2 YENEEA. This CDR3 comprises 15 residues. V dropped 1 base and J dropped 0 bases, with 9 bases sitting between them. DNA of the CDR3: TGTGCCAGCAGCTTAGGACAGTACATGAACACTGAAGCTTTCTTT. Translation: CASSLGQYMNTEAFF. The complete variable domain, with remaining parts taken from reference TRBV11-3 and TRBJ1-1, reads EAGVVQSPRYKIIEKKQPVAFWCNPISGHNTLYWYLQNLGQGPELLIRYENEEAVDDSQLPKDRFSAERLKGVDSTLKIQPAELGDSAVYLCASSLGQYMNTEAFFGQGTRLTVV.

The chain combines TRBV6-8 with TRBJ2-7, with D maybe TRBD2 (5 bases). Trimming shortened V by 2 bases and J by 1 base, and 9 bases separated the two germline ends. Germline lookup yields CDR1 MNHGY and CDR2 SAAAGT. The CDR3 contains 14 residues. The CDR3 DNA reads as TGTGCCAGCAGTTACGACTACCATTCCTACGAGCAGTACTTC. Translating gives CASSYDYHSYEQYF.

This chain uses TRBV18 with TRBJ1-1; D gene uncertain. Germline V gene sequence: CDR1 KGHSH, CDR2 LQKENI. V lost 4 bases to trimming and J lost 5 bases, with 17 bases between them. This CDR3 is built from 15 residues. CDR3 region: CASSRNPRERTEAFF. The CDR3 region has the DNA TGTGCCAGCTCACGCAACCCAAGGGAGAGGACTGAAGCTTTCTTT.

This clone was picked up a small number of times. The chain recombines TRBV11-3 with TRBJ1-1, with D unclear. The germline V gene encodes CDR1 SGHNT and CDR2 YENEEA. The CDR3 has 14 amino acids. The germline V and J ends were trimmed by 3 bases and 1 base, with 9 bases remaining between them. The CDR3 sequence: CASSFFDWNTEAFF. The CDR3 coding sequence is TGTGCCAGCAGCTTTTTCGACTGGAACACTGAAGCTTTCTTT.

A few counts support this clone. The chain recombines TRBV6-8 with TRBJ1-5; D call uncertain. V was pared by 10 bases and J by 0 bases, with 13 bases between. Germline CDR1 MNHGY, CDR2 SAAAGT. This CDR3 comprises 14 residues. CDR3 sequence reads: CAIGTGDSNQPQHF. CDR3 in DNA: TGTGCCATCGGCACCGGAGATAGCAATCAGCCCCAGCATTTT.

V and J are TRBV11-3 and TRBJ1-1, with D perhaps TRBD1 (6 bases). CDR3 length equals 15 residues. V was cut by 5 bases and J by 2 bases, with 15 bases left in between. Germline V lookup: CDR1 SGHNT, CDR2 YENEEA. CDR3 coding DNA: TGTGCCAGCAGCGCCCAACAGGGATTAAACACTGAAGCTTTCTTT. This codes for CASSAQQGLNTEAFF. The whole variable domain, remainder taken from reference TRBV11-3 and TRBJ1-1, is EAGVVQSPRYKIIEKKQPVAFWCNPISGHNTLYWYLQNLGQGPELLIRYENEEAVDDSQLPKDRFSAERLKGVDSTLKIQPAELGDSAVYLCASSAQQGLNTEAFFGQGTRLTVV.

DNA for the CDR3: TGTGCCACCAGCAGCGGGACAGGGAGGTCGAACACTGAAGCTTTCTTT. Amino acid sequence: CATSSGTGRSNTEAFF. V and J are TRBV15 and TRBJ1-1; TRBD1 matches 9 bases. Germline V gene sequence: CDR1 LNHNV, CDR2 YYDKDF (reference sequence). The CDR3 consists of 16 residues. J lost 1 base, V lost 3 bases, and 6 bases had no gene match.

The chain recombines TRBV6-8 with TRBJ2-7; D might be TRBD2 (6 bases). Germline loops: CDR1 MNHGY, CDR2 SAAAGT. The ends were cut back, 5 bases at V and 2 bases at J, with 19 bases in the middle. The CDR3 has 16 amino acids. The CDR3 protein is CASSNPGLDPTYEQYF. CDR3 nucleotides: TGTGCCAGCAGTAACCCGGGACTCGATCCAACCTACGAGCAGTACTTC.

This clone was observed a single time. The chain employs TRBV28 and TRBJ1-2; 8 bases match TRBD1. J lost 4 bases, V lost 5 bases, and 6 bases had no gene match. Germline V CDR1 and CDR2: MDHEN, SYDVKM. The CDR3 loop spans 14 amino acids. The chain's CDR3 is CASSQGAIPYGYTF. CDR3 in DNA: TGTGCCAGCAGTCAGGGGGCTATCCCCTATGGCTACACCTTC.

This rearrangement joins TRBV19 to TRBJ1-4; D is possibly TRBD1 (5 bases). The CDR3 contains 13 residues. Trimming removed 6 bases at V and 10 bases at J, with 15 bases between. From germline, CDR1 is LNHDA and CDR2 SQIVND (reference sequence). The CDR3 coding sequence is TGTGCCAGTAGGAGAGAAGGGGCCGCAAAACTGTTTTTT. This sequence encodes CASRREGAAKLFF.

J is TRBJ2-1 and V is TRBV18; 8 nucleotides line up with TRBD1. CDR3 length equals 13 residues. With V trimmed by 5 bases and J by 9 bases, 6 bases remained unmatched. Germline values: CDR1 KGHSH, CDR2 LQKENI. CDR3 region: CASSSQGQVEQFF. The DNA of the CDR3 is TGTGCCAGCTCATCACAGGGACAGGTTGAGCAGTTCTTC.

The gene calls are TRBV29-1 and TRBJ2-7, with 8 bases matching TRBD2. Trimming cost V 6 bases and J 4 bases; bases outside gene matches: 8. Germline V gene data show CDR1 as SQVTM and CDR2 as ANQGSEA. The CDR3 extends over 13 amino acids. The CDR3 sequence: CSVIPGLGYEQYF. In DNA, the CDR3 is TGCAGCGTCATCCCGGGACTAGGATACGAGCAGTACTTC.

The CDR3: CASSYDLRLQSRANVLTF. In nucleotides, the CDR3 is TGTGCCAGCAGTTACGACCTGCGTTTACAAAGTCGGGCCAACGTCCTGACTTTC. The J gene is TRBJ2-6, the V gene TRBV6-8, with unresolved D. This CDR3 region has 18 residues. Germline CDR1 MNHGY, CDR2 SAAAGT. V was shortened by 2 bases and J by 5 bases, with 19 bases between the two germline ends.

The chain recombines TRBV19 with TRBJ1-1; the D gene is possibly TRBD1 (6 bases). The CDR3 contains 17 residues. Germline V CDR1 and CDR2: LNHDA, SQIVND (reference sequence). V shed 6 bases and J shed 0 bases, with 20 bases lying between them. CDR3 loop: CASSIRSGGRVNTEAFF. For the CDR3, the DNA is TGTGCCAGTAGCATCCGCTCGGGGGGCCGGGTGAACACTGAAGCTTTCTTT.

Only a few counts were recorded for this clone. The J gene is TRBJ1-5, the V gene TRBV30; no firm D call. The CDR3 is 13 residues long. Trimming stripped 0 bases from V and 1 base from J, with 4 bases between. Looked up from germline, CDR1 is GTSNPN and CDR2 is SVGIG (reference sequence). The CDR3 nucleotides read TGTGCCTGGAGTGTAAACAGCAATCAGCCCCAGCATTTT. Translation: CAWSVNSNQPQHF.

In this sample, this clone turned up a few times. J is TRBJ2-2 and V is TRBV11-3, with 9 nucleotides matching TRBD1. CDR1 and CDR2 from the germline V gene are SGHNT and YENEEA. The CDR3 sequence is 15 residues long. The V and J ends lost 6 bases and 4 bases, in that order; junction bases with no gene match: 6. As DNA, the CDR3 is TGTGCCAGCAGTTCCGGGACAGGGAGCACCGGGGAGCTGTTTTTT. Translated, it gives CASSSGTGSTGELFF.

V usage is TRBV11-3 and J usage is TRBJ2-1; TRBD1 or TRBD2 may be the D gene (5 bases each). The CDR3 is 16 residues long. V gave up 5 bases and J gave up 1 base, with 15 bases separating them. CDR1 is SGHNT and CDR2 is YENEEA in the germline V gene. The CDR3 bases are TGTGCCAGCAGCCAGACAGACTATGATTCCTACAATGAGCAGTTCTTC. This translates into CASSQTDYDSYNEQFF. The whole variable domain, remainder taken from reference TRBV11-3 and TRBJ2-1, is EAGVVQSPRYKIIEKKQPVAFWCNPISGHNTLYWYLQNLGQGPELLIRYENEEAVDDSQLPKDRFSAERLKGVDSTLKIQPAELGDSAVYLCASSQTDYDSYNEQFFGPGTRLTVL.

The chain joins TRBV10-2 to TRBJ2-7, with 12 positions matching TRBD1. Germline CDR1 and CDR2: WSHSY and SAAADI. With 8 bases clipped from V and 2 bases from J, the junction kept 16 bases outside the gene matches. CDR3 length: 18 residues. The CDR3 nucleotides read TGCGCCAGCTCGGTGGGGACAGGGGGCCCTCGGGGTCCCTACGAGCAGTACTTC. This encodes CASSVGTGGPRGPYEQYF.